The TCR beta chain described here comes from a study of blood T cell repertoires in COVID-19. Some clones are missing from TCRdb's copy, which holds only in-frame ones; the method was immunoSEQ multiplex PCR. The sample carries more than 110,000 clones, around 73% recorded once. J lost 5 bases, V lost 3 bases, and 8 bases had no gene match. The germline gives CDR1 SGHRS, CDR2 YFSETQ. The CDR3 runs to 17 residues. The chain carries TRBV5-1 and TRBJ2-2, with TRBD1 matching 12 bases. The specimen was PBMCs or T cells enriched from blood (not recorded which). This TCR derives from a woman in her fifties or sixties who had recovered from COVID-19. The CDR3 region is CASSYPPGQGATGELFF. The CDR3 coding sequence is TGCGCCAGCAGCTACCCCCCGGGACAGGGGGCGACCGGGGAGCTGTTTTTT.